The present TCR beta chain was sequenced within a study of blood T cells in healthy people across ages. In its sample, this clonotype was seen many times. Primed by a sample-barcoded 5' primer and a J-beta primer mix, a second PCR proceeded for 7 to 11 cycles. TCRdb redid the calling of the 5' RACE reads with MiXCR, one entry per CDR3 protein. The table lists around 1,700,000 distinct CDR3 sequences, under 30% of them singletons. Samples each yielded at least 5.5 micrograms of total RNA. This CDR3 comprises 12 residues. Trimming shortened V by 6 bases and J by 4 bases, and 10 bases separated the two germline ends. Per germline, CDR1 DFQATT and CDR2 SNEGSKA (reference sequence).

The sample was blood. The chain is built from TRBV20-1 and TRBJ1-5; D possibly corresponds to TRBD1 (5 bases). The sequence was collected from a woman in her thirties in good health. CDR3 amino acids: CSAREPNQPQHF. CDR3 coding DNA: TGCAGTGCCAGGGAGCCGAATCAGCCCCAGCATTTT.